The T cell receptor (beta chain) described here comes from a study of blood T cell repertoires in COVID-19. Per the germline V gene, CDR1 is ENHRY and CDR2 is SYGVKD. The CDR3 runs to 12 residues. V lost 11 bases, J lost 8 bases, and 9 bases stayed unmatched. This table comes from immunoSEQ multiplex PCR, and its TCRdb copy is limited to in-frame clones, with some not included. The data hold some 190,000 clones, with around 83% observed a single time. The rearrangement joins TRBV10-3 to TRBJ2-1; 7 bases agree with TRBD1. The sequencing input was peripheral blood. The receptor was derived from a woman between 55 and 75 years old with acute or convalescent COVID-19. CDR3 nucleotides: TGTGCCGTGATGGGACAGTCCGATGAGCAGTTCTTC. Protein product: CAVMGQSDEQFF.